Listed below are T cell receptor beta chains from one sample, sequenced in a study of T cell responses to AZD1222 COVID-19 vaccine. Profiled with immunoSEQ multiplex PCR; TCRdb holds only in-frame clones, not every one. The data hold roughly 50,000 clones, with nearly 90% observed a single time. Here the sequenced sample was peripheral blood, taken on day 0 of AZD1222 vaccination. The receptor set was obtained from an adult in good health. Both conserved end residues are part of each CDR3. A D gene is named only where the DNA matches it firmly. Size is stated for part of the rows, as once, few or many counts, or as a class when the clone is expanded.

cdr3_nt | cdr3_aa | j_call | v_call | clone_size | d_call
TGTGCCAGCTCACCGGGACAGAATTCCGGGGAGCTGTTTTTT | CASSPGQNSGELFF | TRBJ2-2 | TRBV18 | - | TRBD1
TGTGCCAGCAGCCAAGCAGCACCGGGACTAGCGGGGGGCTACGAGCAGTACTTC | CASSQAAPGLAGGYEQYF | TRBJ2-7 | TRBV14 | once | TRBD2
TGTGCCAGCAGCCCCGGTGGAGCGGCGGGGAATACGCAGTATTTT | CASSPGGAAGNTQYF | TRBJ2-3 | TRBV7-2 | - | -
TGCGCCAGCAGCCATCACAACAGGGGGCGAGGAATGAACACTGAAGCTTTCTTT | CASSHHNRGRGMNTEAFF | TRBJ1-1 | TRBV4-1 | - | TRBD1
TGTGCCAGCAGCCGGCGAGCGGGGGGCACAGATACGCAGTATTTT | CASSRRAGGTDTQYF | TRBJ2-3 | TRBV7-8 | - | TRBD2
TGTGCCAGCAGCCAAGGTCAGCGCACAGATACGCAGTATTTT | CASSQGQRTDTQYF | TRBJ2-3 | TRBV14 | - | -
TGTGCCAGCAGCGCCCGGGGGACTCCCCATAGCACAGATACGCAGTATTTT | CASSARGTPHSTDTQYF | TRBJ2-3 | TRBV9 | - | -
TGTGCCAGCTCACCACAAACGGCACAAGAGACCCAGTACTTC | CASSPQTAQETQYF | TRBJ2-5 | TRBV18 | - | -
TGTGCCAGCAGTAACCGGGACAGGGATTCACCCCTCCACTTT | CASSNRDRDSPLHF | TRBJ1-6 | TRBV6-2/TRBV6-3 | - | TRBD1
TGTGCCAGTAGTATGTACATAACCGGGGAGCTGTTTTTT | CASSMYITGELFF | TRBJ2-2 | TRBV19 | - | -
TGCGCCAGCAGCCAAGCCGGGACAGGGGTTGACACTGAAGCTTTCTTT | CASSQAGTGVDTEAFF | TRBJ1-1 | TRBV4-1 | - | TRBD1
TGCGCCAGCAGCCCCAGGGAGGCCAACACCCTCCACTTT | CASSPREANTLHF | TRBJ1-6 | TRBV5-1 | - | -
TGTGCCAGTAGGAGCCTTGGGGGACGGCGCTATGGCTACACCTTC | CASRSLGGRRYGYTF | TRBJ1-2 | TRBV19 | - | -
TGTGCCAGCAGTTATTGGCAGGGGGCCTCTGAAGCTTTCTTT | CASSYWQGASEAFF | TRBJ1-1 | TRBV6-5 | - | TRBD1
TGTGCCAGCAGCCTACTACGAGGGGACGATGAAGCTTTCTTT | CASSLLRGDDEAFF | TRBJ1-1 | TRBV7-9 | once | -
TGTGCCAGCAGCTTAGTACAAAATTCACCCCTCCACTTT | CASSLVQNSPLHF | TRBJ1-6 | TRBV7-9 | - | -
TGTGCCAGCAGCAAAGTCATGGTGGGCAACTATGGCTACACCTTC | CASSKVMVGNYGYTF | TRBJ1-2 | TRBV21-1 | - | -
TGTGCCAGCAGTATTGACAGGATGGGTGAAAAACTGTTTTTT | CASSIDRMGEKLFF | TRBJ1-4 | TRBV6-5 | - | -
TGTGCCAGTAGGGGGGACAGGCCTTTCTACAATGAGCAGTTCTTC | CASRGDRPFYNEQFF | TRBJ2-1 | TRBV19 | - | TRBD1
TGTGCCAGCATCCCCACTGGGCAGGCTTCCTACAATGAGCAGTTCTTC | CASIPTGQASYNEQFF | TRBJ2-1 | TRBV27 | - | -
TGTGCCAGCAGCTTAAAGTTCGCCGCGGAGGACACCGGGGAGCTGTTTTTT | CASSLKFAAEDTGELFF | TRBJ2-2 | TRBV7-3 | - | -
TGTGCCAGCAGTTACCCGAACGGGCGGGGGGGCGAAGAAGATACGCAGTATTTT | CASSYPNGRGGEEDTQYF | TRBJ2-3 | TRBV6-2/TRBV6-3 | - | TRBD2
TGTGCCAGCAGCCGTCCGGCGACACGGTATAACTACGAGCAGTACTTC | CASSRPATRYNYEQYF | TRBJ2-7 | TRBV3-1/TRBV3-2 | - | -
TGTGCCAGCTCACGTAGTAACACTGAAGCTTTCTTT | CASSRSNTEAFF | TRBJ1-1 | TRBV19 | - | -
TGTGCCAGCAGCTTAGGCCAGGGAAGCTACAATGAGCAGTTCTTC | CASSLGQGSYNEQFF | TRBJ2-1 | TRBV7-9 | - | -
TGTGCCAGCAGGGGCGGGCATACCTCCTACAATGAGCAGTTCTTC | CASRGGHTSYNEQFF | TRBJ2-1 | TRBV6-5 | - | -
TGCAGCGTACGACAGGGAGCGAGGGAGCAGTACTTC | CSVRQGAREQYF | TRBJ2-7 | TRBV29-1 | - | TRBD1
TGCGCCAGCAGCTTGGGCCATCAGGGCCTGGTCGAGCAGTACTTC | CASSLGHQGLVEQYF | TRBJ2-7 | TRBV5-1 | - | -
TGTGCCAGCAGCCACAGGGGAGAGGGGAATGAGCAGTTCTTC | CASSHRGEGNEQFF | TRBJ2-1 | TRBV4-2 | - | -